The present T cell receptor (beta chain) was sequenced within a study of T cell repertoires in cytomegalovirus infection. Whole-study context: Public TCR beta signatures provided an indication of both CMV infection and a matching HLA type.

TCRdb independently ran MiXCR on the reads; one entry per CDR3 protein. The sample yields hundreds of thousands of distinct CDR3 sequences, roughly 26% seen once. This clonotype occurred a few times. V lost 10 bases and J lost 4, with 20 bases in between. Looked up from germline, CDR1 is MNHEY and CDR2 is SMNVEV (reference sequence). This CDR3 contains 15 residues. The sample was CD8+ T cells from PBMCs. The receptor was isolated from a human donor in good health (CMV status not recorded). Some clones in this sample may be carry-over from other donors' samples. V and J are TRBV27 and TRBJ2-1, with TRBD2 as a possible D gene (6 bases). The CDR3 is CATHQTSRAYNEQFF. DNA for the CDR3: TGTGCCACGCACCAGACTAGTAGGGCGTACAATGAGCAGTTCTTC.